The 21 T cell receptor beta chains below all came from one sample that was sequenced in a study of blood T cell repertoires in COVID-19. Profiled with immunoSEQ multiplex PCR; TCRdb holds only in-frame clones, not every one. The sample lists 300,000 or so clones; just under 90% were seen once. The sequencing input was PBMCs or T cells enriched from blood (not recorded which). The receptors come from a woman between 45 and 60 years old who had been exposed to COVID-19.

The chain joins TRBV4-2 to TRBJ2-7; perhaps TRBD2 as D (5 bases). This CDR3 is built from 17 residues. Trimming left V 0 bases short and J 2 bases short, with 17 bases between. Per the germline V gene, CDR1 is LGHNA and CDR2 is YNFKEQ. CDR3 sequence reads: CASSQDPTVASTYEQYF. The CDR3 DNA reads as TGTGCCAGCAGCCAAGACCCCACTGTAGCGAGTACCTACGAGCAGTACTTC.

V gene TRBV5-8 combines with J gene TRBJ2-7, with D maybe TRBD2 (5 bases). The ends were cut back, 0 bases at V and 0 bases at J, with 13 bases in the middle. Germline V gene lookup returns CDR1 SGHTS and CDR2 YDEGEE. This CDR3 is 16 amino acids long. The CDR3 sequence is CASSLDPGLGSYEQYF. The CDR3 DNA is TGTGCCAGCAGCTTGGATCCGGGGTTGGGCTCCTACGAGCAGTACTTC. The full variable domain, completed using reference TRBV5-8 and TRBJ2-7, is EAGVTQSPTHLIKTRGQQATLRCSPISGHTSVYWYQQALGLGLQFLLWYDEGEERNRGNFPPRFSGRQFPNYSSELNVNALELEDSALYLCASSLDPGLGSYEQYFGPGTRLTVT.

In its sample, this clone was seen once. V and J are TRBV5-1 and TRBJ1-1; unclear D gene. Germline V CDR1 and CDR2: SGHRS, YFSETQ. V lost 4 bases and J 0 bases, leaving 16 bases between the germline ends. This CDR3 comprises 16 residues. CDR3 nucleotides: TGCGCCAGCAGCCTCGTAGGAGCACACATGAACACTGAAGCTTTCTTT. Its translation is CASSLVGAHMNTEAFF.

The chain couples TRBV19 to TRBJ2-2; 8 bases are shared with TRBD1. The CDR3 runs to 14 residues. Looked up from germline, CDR1 is LNHDA and CDR2 is SQIVND (reference sequence). Trimming took 3 bases from V and 7 from J; bases not matched to a gene: 4. CDR3 DNA: TGTGCCAGTAGTATTACAGGGGGGAACGGGGAGCTGTTTTTT. Encoded protein: CASSITGGNGELFF.

The CDR3 region is CASSPRLGLAGGLGYEQYF. DNA for the CDR3: TGTGCCAGCAGCCCGAGGCTCGGACTAGCGGGGGGGTTAGGATACGAGCAGTACTTC. The chain is built from TRBV13 and TRBJ2-7; TRBD2 agrees at 15 bases. This CDR3 has 19 amino acids. The V gene end was trimmed by 5 bases and the J gene end by 4 bases; junction bases not matched to a gene: 15. Germline V gene lookup returns CDR1 PRHDT and CDR2 FYEKMQ (reference sequence).

This clone appeared once. V is TRBV19 and J is TRBJ1-5, with D hard to call. Trimming took off 3 bases at V and 6 bases at J, with 9 bases between the two ends. The V gene's germline CDR1 is LNHDA and CDR2 SQIVND (reference sequence). This CDR3 spans 13 amino acids. CDR3 region: CASSITAGQPQHF. CDR3 sequence (DNA): TGTGCCAGTAGTATTACTGCTGGTCAGCCCCAGCATTTT.

The genes are TRBV5-1 and TRBJ2-2; 7 positions match TRBD2. The trim removed 0 bases at V and 2 bases at J, leaving 4 bases unmatched. There are 16 residues in the CDR3. Germline CDR1 is SGHRS and CDR2 is YFSETQ. For the CDR3, the DNA is TGCGCCAGCAGCTTGGCCGGGACTACCAACACCGGGGAGCTGTTTTTT. This gives the protein CASSLAGTTNTGELFF. The full variable domain, rest sourced from reference TRBV5-1 and TRBJ2-2, is KAGVTQTPRYLIKTRGQQVTLSCSPISGHRSVSWYQQTPGQGLQFLFEYFSETQRNKGNFPGRFSGRQFSNSRSEMNVSTLELGDSALYLCASSLAGTTNTGELFFGEGSRLTVL.

DNA of the CDR3: TGCGCCAGCAGCCTGACAGGATCGGCTGAAGCTTTCTTT. As protein: CASSLTGSAEAFF. V usage is TRBV5-1 and J usage is TRBJ1-1; possibly TRBD1 for D (6 bases). V shed 4 bases and J shed 6 bases, with 13 bases lying between them. CDR1 and CDR2 (germline): SGHRS, YFSETQ. The CDR3 totals 13 residues.

V usage is TRBV27 and J usage is TRBJ2-7; 8 bases fit TRBD1. The CDR3 runs 19 residues. Trimming at V came to 5 bases and at J to 0 bases, leaving 18 bases not matched to a gene. The V gene's germline CDR1 is MNHEY and CDR2 SMNVEV (reference sequence). The CDR3 nucleotides read TGTGCCAGCAGTCCGTCCCGCTCCCCCTCAGGGGGCAGCTCCTACGAGCAGTACTTC. It is translated as CASSPSRSPSGGSSYEQYF.

V and J are TRBV2 and TRBJ1-2; D not certain. The V gene lost 1 base and the J gene lost 0 bases, with 9 bases spanning the gap. The CDR3 covers 15 residues. Germline V gene data show CDR1 as SNHLY and CDR2 as FYNNEI. The CDR3 sequence is CASSEDAGSNYGYTF. The CDR3 DNA is TGTGCCAGCAGTGAAGATGCAGGATCTAACTATGGCTACACCTTC.

The chain combines TRBV11-2 with TRBJ2-5; D unclear. The CDR3 has 13 amino acids. CDR1 SGHAT and CDR2 FQNNGV come from the germline V gene. V lost 0 bases to trimming and J lost 6 bases, with 8 bases between them. CDR3 protein: CASSLDRGKTQYF. CDR3 DNA: TGTGCCAGCAGCTTAGATCGAGGAAAGACCCAGTACTTC. The full variable domain, with the rest looked up from reference TRBV11-2 and TRBJ2-5, is EAGVAQSPRYKIIEKRQSVAFWCNPISGHATLYWYQQILGQGPKLLIQFQNNGVVDDSQLPKDRFSAERLKGVDSTLKIQPAKLEDSAVYLCASSLDRGKTQYFGPGTRLLVL.

The DNA for the CDR3 is TGTGCCAGCAGCCCCGCTGGACTAGCGGGTCTATGGGATGAGCAGTTCTTC. Translation gives CASSPAGLAGLWDEQFF. The V gene is TRBV5-5, the J gene TRBJ2-1; 11 bases align to TRBD2. Germline assignment: CDR1 SGHKS and CDR2 YYEKEE (reference sequence). With 4 bases clipped from V and 8 bases from J, the junction kept 14 bases outside the gene matches. CDR3 length equals 17 residues.

The chain employs TRBV18 and TRBJ1-4; no reliable D call. The CDR3 is 17 amino acids. Trimming stripped 4 bases from V and 2 bases from J, with 17 bases between. Germline V gene lookup returns CDR1 KGHSH and CDR2 LQKENI. The CDR3 coding sequence is TGTGCCAGCTCACTATTACCAGAGGGAGGGACTAATGAAAAACTGTTTTTT. It yields the protein CASSLLPEGGTNEKLFF.

The CDR3 region is CASSSGRQGHRNQPQHF. The CDR3 coding sequence is TGCGCCAGCAGCTCGGGTCGACAGGGTCACCGCAATCAGCCCCAGCATTTT. The chain employs TRBV5-1 and TRBJ1-5; 7 bases match TRBD1. Germline CDR1 is SGHRS and CDR2 is YFSETQ. The CDR3 loop spans 17 amino acids. V dropped 3 bases and J dropped 2; count of bases not matched to a gene: 11.

The chain employs TRBV9 and TRBJ2-5; 7 bases are shared with TRBD1. Germline CDR1 reads SGDLS; CDR2 reads YYNGEE. Losses at the gene ends were 0 bases for V and 5 bases for J; bases not matched to a gene: 4. The CDR3 is 14 amino acids. The CDR3 DNA reads TGTGCCAGCAGCGTAGGAGGGGGCTGGGAGACCCAGTACTTC. It codes for CASSVGGGWETQYF.

The J gene is TRBJ1-5, the V gene TRBV18; weak D call: TRBD1 (5 bases). The CDR3 runs 17 residues. The V gene lost 4 bases and the J gene lost 4 bases, with 20 bases spanning the gap. The germline V gene encodes CDR1 KGHSH and CDR2 LQKENI. The CDR3 DNA follows: TGTGCCAGCTCACTGGGACTTGATAGTGGTGGGAATCAGCCCCAGCATTTT. This sequence encodes CASSLGLDSGGNQPQHF.

The chain links TRBV18 to TRBJ2-2; the match to TRBD1 covers 7 bases. Germline trimming cut 4 bases from V and 1 base from J; bases unmatched to any gene: 6. The CDR3 is made up of 16 amino acids. CDR1 is KGHSH, CDR2 LQKENI, per germline. The CDR3 is CASSQTGTENTGELFF. Written as DNA, the CDR3 is TGTGCCAGCTCACAAACCGGGACAGAGAACACCGGGGAGCTGTTTTTT. The full variable domain, in which reference TRBV18 and TRBJ2-2 provide the parts outside the CDR3, is NAGVMQNPRHLVRRRGQEARLRCSPMKGHSHVYWYRQLPEEGLKFMVYLQKENIIDESGMPKERFSAEFPKEGPSILRIQQVVRGDSAAYFCASSQTGTENTGELFFGEGSRLTVL.

J is TRBJ1-6 and V is TRBV10-3; D not resolved. CDR1 and CDR2 from the germline V gene are ENHRY and SYGVKD. CDR3 length equals 14 residues. Trimming took 5 bases from V and 7 from J, leaving 12 bases between them. CDR3 sequence: CAISHGESNSPLHF. CDR3 coding DNA: TGTGCCATCAGTCACGGTGAATCCAATTCACCCCTCCACTTT.

The genes are TRBV7-2 and TRBJ2-3, with a tentative D call TRBD1 (5 bases). CDR1 and CDR2 from the germline V gene are SGHTA and FQGNSA. The CDR3 has 17 residues. V was cut by 1 base and J by 0 bases, with 14 bases left in between. CDR3 loop: CASSLDSGLTSTDTQYF. The CDR3 DNA reads TGTGCCAGCAGCTTAGATTCAGGGCTTACTAGCACAGATACGCAGTATTTT.

The chain joins TRBV6-5 to TRBJ1-1; D gene unclear. Germline CDR1 reads MNHEY; CDR2 reads SVGAGI. The CDR3 totals 14 residues. Trimming stripped 0 bases from V and 5 bases from J, with 10 bases between. The CDR3 spells CASSYSSFGTEAFF. The DNA of the CDR3 is TGTGCCAGCAGTTACTCGTCATTCGGGACTGAAGCTTTCTTT.

The chain has TRBV18 and TRBJ1-5; no reliable D call. The CDR3 sequence is 15 residues long. The germline CDR1 and CDR2 sequences are KGHSH and LQKENI. V was trimmed by 3 bases and J by 3 bases, leaving 12 bases between them. The CDR3 DNA follows: TGTGCCAGCTCACCTCAGCGCGGGGACAATCAGCCCCAGCATTTT. This encodes CASSPQRGDNQPQHF.